This TCR beta chain was profiled in a study of response to subunit inactivated influenza vaccine. CDR1 and CDR2 from the germline V gene are SGHDT and YYEEEE. The CDR3 is 17 residues long. V was pared by 1 base and J by 2 bases, with 8 bases of the junction left unmatched. Comments on this clonotype: Its specificity is not known.

TCRdb independently ran MiXCR on the RT-PCR reads; one entry per CDR3 protein. This sample has a few hundred thousand distinct CDR3 sequences, with roughly 20% found just once. Whole-study results and caveats: Researchers suggested that each seasonal influenza vaccination recruits few new T cells.

The chain combines TRBV5-6 with TRBJ2-3, with 9 bases fitting TRBD2. This TCR was recovered from a man between 50 and 69 years old who received an inactivated influenza vaccine. This specimen consisted of PBMCs from blood, obtained approximately 22 months after vaccination. In DNA form, the CDR3 reads TGTGCCAGCAGCTTGTTCGATCTAGCGGGACTCACAGATACGCAGTATTTT. As protein: CASSLFDLAGLTDTQYF.